The T cell receptor (beta chain) under discussion was sequenced for a study of beta chain features in type 1 diabetes (dated by TCRdb to the late 2010s). Notes on the research overall: Patients and healthy donors did not differ in mean age, gender distribution, total cell number or subset yield. The study compared TCRB repertoires of sorted circulating CD4+ T cell subsets between recently diagnosed type 1 diabetes patients and matched healthy donors. Regulatory and stem cell-like memory subsets were isolated from only 8 patients and roughly eight healthy donors, whereas naive and central memory subsets came from all 30 or so donors. A total of roughly 99 million sorted cells were examined across all samples, and the number of cells per subset was strongly correlated with RNA yield. Overall results and qualifications from the work: At VDJ recombination sites, type 1 diabetes patients had fewer insertions and more deleted nucleotides, which implies abnormalities in thymic rearrangement. The naive, central memory and regulatory TCRB repertoires appeared to resemble one another more closely among patients than among healthy donors. In all four CD4+ subsets, TCRB CDR3 length was moderately but significantly shorter in type 1 diabetes patients. Shorter templates might be favored by PCR, yet because patient and control samples were amplified and corrected together, any such skew would affect both groups equally. Because the HLA sub-analyses included only small numbers of individuals, any influence of HLA type on TCRB rearrangement was left unresolved. Because cDNA was sequenced instead of genomic DNA, activated cells with high expression could be over-represented, although the groups did not differ in activation or CD3 levels.

A single peripheral blood draw of roughly 0.11 L on average was collected from each donor into heparinised tubes. Using a panel that included CD45RO, CCR7, CD25, CD127, CD95 and CD27, naive, central memory, regulatory and stem cell-like memory CD4+ T cells were sorted on a BD FACSAria II. Purity was above 98% for every sorted population. PBMCs were isolated immediately by Lymphoprep density gradient centrifugation and stained directly without culture. So that batch effects would be minimized, each experiment stained and sorted samples in pairs, pairing one healthy donor with one patient. The germline V gene specifies MDHEN as CDR1 and SYDVKM as CDR2. CDR3 length: 16 amino acids, cysteine to phenylalanine. Just the 48-base CDR3 DNA is kept, in frame starting at base 1. V is pared back by 7 bases and J by 7 bases, with 22 bases lying between the germline termini. The entire isolated RNA was reverse transcribed using the High Capacity cDNA Reverse Transcription Kit, and thus expressed TCRB transcripts were sequenced. Deep immunoSEQ sequencing was applied to naive, central memory and regulatory T cell samples, giving an average of about 3.4 million total reads per sample. Sorted cells were lysed in RLT buffer and RNA was extracted with DNase-treated RNeasy Micro or Mini kits, depending on cell number. To prevent cross-contamination, every cell subset was processed on its own, while patient and healthy donor samples were processed together. Using the immunoSEQ multiplex PCR, TCRB sequences were amplified from cDNA into 87-bp fragments spanning the CDR3 region. The amplicons were sequenced using the Illumina HiSeq platform. The published analysis was carried out like this. PCR bias was corrected computationally using synthetic template baselines, and reads within Hamming distance 2 were collapsed, with unmergeable singletons discarded. Reads were aligned against IMGT to assign V, D and J genes, CDR3 length and insertions or deletions at six rearrangement sites. Within each subset, clonotype counts were normalized to the number of sorted cells before true diversity and Gini coefficients were calculated with the tcR R package. The overlap coefficient, calculated on TCRB nucleotide sequences, was used to quantify repertoire sharing. Out-of-frame TCRB sequences from naive cells were analyzed to stand in for the pre-selection repertoire. Held by TCRdb, this immuneACCESS table contains in-frame sequences only and omits some clones. Under half of the omission traces to an unresolved V gene where checked; the cause of the rest is unknown. V and J calls and clone size are copied from that table; D and trimming were computed from the DNA. The sample contains 330,000 or so clones, around 13% of them found a single time. In total, the top ten clones hold about 0.01% of the sample.

This clone was seen only a few times. It has no known antigen specificity. It has no much larger one-base neighbor in the sample; base qualities were not kept. Sequencing was carried out using naive CD4+ T cells from blood. The cell subset or site label, as the study defines it: true naive CD4+ T cells. The rearrangement joined TRBV28 to TRBJ2-2; TRBD1 is possibly the D segment (6 matching bases). The receptor was derived from a young woman with type 1 diabetes. The DNA sequence follows: TGTGCCAGCACCTCCATTTGGACAGTCCCGGGCGGGGAGCTGTTTTTT. Its protein is CASTSIWTVPGGELFF.